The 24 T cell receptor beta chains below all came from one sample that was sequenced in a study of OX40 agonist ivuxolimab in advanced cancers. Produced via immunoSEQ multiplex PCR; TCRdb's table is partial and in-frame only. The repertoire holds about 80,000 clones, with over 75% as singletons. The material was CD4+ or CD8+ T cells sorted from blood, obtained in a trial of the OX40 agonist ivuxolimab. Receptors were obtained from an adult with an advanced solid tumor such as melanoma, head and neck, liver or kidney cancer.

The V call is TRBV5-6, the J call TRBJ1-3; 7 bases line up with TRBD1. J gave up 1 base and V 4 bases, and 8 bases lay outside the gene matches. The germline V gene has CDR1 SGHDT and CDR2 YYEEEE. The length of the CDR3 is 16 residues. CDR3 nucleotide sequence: TGTGCCAGCAGCATGACAGGGCCTTTTTCTGGAAACACCATATATTTT. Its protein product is CASSMTGPFSGNTIYF.

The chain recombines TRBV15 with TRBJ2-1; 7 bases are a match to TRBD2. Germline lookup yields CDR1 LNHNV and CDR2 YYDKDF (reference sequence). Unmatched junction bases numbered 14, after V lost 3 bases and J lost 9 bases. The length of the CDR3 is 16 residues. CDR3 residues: CATSRDGGGSMVEQFF. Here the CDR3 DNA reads TGTGCCACCAGCAGGGACGGCGGCGGGAGCATGGTTGAGCAGTTCTTC.

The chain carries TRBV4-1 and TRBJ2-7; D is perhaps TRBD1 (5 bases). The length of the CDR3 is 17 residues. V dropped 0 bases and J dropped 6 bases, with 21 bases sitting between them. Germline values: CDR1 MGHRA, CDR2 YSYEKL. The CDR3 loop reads CASSQESRAGLSGEQYF. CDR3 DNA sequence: TGCGCCAGCAGCCAAGAAAGTCGGGCAGGGTTATCAGGCGAGCAGTACTTC.

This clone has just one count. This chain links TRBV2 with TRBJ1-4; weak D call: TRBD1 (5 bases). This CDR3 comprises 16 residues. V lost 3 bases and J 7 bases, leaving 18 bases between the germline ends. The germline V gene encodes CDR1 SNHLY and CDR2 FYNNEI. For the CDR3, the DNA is TGTGCCAGCAGTGAGGCTGGGGCAGGGCCGTCTGAAAAACTGTTTTTT. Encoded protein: CASSEAGAGPSEKLFF.

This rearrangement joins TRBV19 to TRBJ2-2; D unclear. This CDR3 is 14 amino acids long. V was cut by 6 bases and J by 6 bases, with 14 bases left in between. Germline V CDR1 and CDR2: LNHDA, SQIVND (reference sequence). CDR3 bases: TGTGCCAGTAGGCCTCCCCATAGGGCCGGGGAGCTGTTTTTT. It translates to CASRPPHRAGELFF.

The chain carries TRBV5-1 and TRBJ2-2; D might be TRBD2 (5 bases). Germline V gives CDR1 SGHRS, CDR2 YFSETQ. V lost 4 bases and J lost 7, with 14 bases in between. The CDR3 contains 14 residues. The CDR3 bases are TGCGCCAGCAGCCAAAGTAACAGCGGCGGGGAGCTGTTTTTT. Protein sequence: CASSQSNSGGELFF.

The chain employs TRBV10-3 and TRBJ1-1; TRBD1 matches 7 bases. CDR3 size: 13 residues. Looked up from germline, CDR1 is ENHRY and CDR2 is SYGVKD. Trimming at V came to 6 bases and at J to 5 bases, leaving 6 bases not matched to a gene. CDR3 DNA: TGTGCCATCAGCCTCCAGGGGGAGACTGAAGCTTTCTTT. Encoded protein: CAISLQGETEAFF.

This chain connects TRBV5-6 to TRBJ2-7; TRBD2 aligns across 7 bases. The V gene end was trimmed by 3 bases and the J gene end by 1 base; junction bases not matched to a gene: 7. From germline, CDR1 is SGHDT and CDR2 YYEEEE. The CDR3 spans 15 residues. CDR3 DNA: TGTGCCAGCAGCTGGGAGGGCCTCCTTTCCTACGAGCAGTACTTC. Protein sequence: CASSWEGLLSYEQYF.

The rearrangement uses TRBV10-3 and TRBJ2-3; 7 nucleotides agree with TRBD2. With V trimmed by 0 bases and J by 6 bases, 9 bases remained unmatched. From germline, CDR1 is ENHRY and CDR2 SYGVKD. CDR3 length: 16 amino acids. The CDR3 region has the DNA TGTGCCATCAGTGAGTCCGGAGCGGGGCCCAGGGATACGCAGTATTTT. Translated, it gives CAISESGAGPRDTQYF.

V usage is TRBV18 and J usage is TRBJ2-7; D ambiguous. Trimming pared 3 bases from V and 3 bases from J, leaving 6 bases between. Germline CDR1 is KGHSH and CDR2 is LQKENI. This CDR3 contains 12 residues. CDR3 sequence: CASSPGGYEQYF. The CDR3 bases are TGTGCCAGCTCACCTGGTGGCTACGAGCAGTACTTC.

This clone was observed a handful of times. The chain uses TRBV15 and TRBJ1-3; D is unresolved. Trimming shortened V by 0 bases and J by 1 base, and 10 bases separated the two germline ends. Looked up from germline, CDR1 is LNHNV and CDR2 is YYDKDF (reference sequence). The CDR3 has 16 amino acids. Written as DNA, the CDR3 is TGTGCCACCAGCAGAGATAGATCAGGATCTGGAAACACCATATATTTT. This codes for CATSRDRSGSGNTIYF.

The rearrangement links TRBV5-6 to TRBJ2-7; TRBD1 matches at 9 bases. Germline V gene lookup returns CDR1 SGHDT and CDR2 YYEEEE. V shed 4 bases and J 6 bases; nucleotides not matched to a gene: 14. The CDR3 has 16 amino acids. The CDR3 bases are TGTGCCAGCAGCCTTCCGGGACAGGGTATGACTACCGAGCAGTACTTC. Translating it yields CASSLPGQGMTTEQYF.

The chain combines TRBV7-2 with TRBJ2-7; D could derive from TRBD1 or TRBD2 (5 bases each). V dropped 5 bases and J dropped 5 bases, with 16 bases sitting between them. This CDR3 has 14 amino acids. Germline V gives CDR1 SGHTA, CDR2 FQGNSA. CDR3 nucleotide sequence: TGTGCCAGCAGCCAATTCCGGGACGTAAACGAGCAGTACTTC. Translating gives CASSQFRDVNEQYF.

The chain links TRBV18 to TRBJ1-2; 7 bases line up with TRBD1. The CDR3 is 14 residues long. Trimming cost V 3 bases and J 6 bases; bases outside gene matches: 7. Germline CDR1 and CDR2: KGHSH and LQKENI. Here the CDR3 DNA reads TGTGCCAGCTCACCTCAGGACAGGTGGGATGGCTACACCTTC. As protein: CASSPQDRWDGYTF.

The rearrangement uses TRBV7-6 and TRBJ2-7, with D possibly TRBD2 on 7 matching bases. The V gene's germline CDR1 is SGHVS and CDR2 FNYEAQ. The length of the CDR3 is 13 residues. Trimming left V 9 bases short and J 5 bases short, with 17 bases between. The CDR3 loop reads CASGRGVIDEQYF. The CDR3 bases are TGTGCCAGTGGGAGGGGGGTAATTGACGAGCAGTACTTC.

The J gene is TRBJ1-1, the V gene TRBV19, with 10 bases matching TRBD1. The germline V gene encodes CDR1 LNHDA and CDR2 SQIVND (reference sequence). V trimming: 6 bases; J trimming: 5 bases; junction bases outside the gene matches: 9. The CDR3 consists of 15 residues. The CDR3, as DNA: TGTGCCAGTAGCCCCTGGGGACAGGGGAATACTGAAGCTTTCTTT. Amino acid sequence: CASSPWGQGNTEAFF.

CDR3 DNA sequence: TGCGCCAGCAACCCAGAAAGGGGCGGCGGCACTGAAGCTTTCTTT. It encodes CASNPERGGGTEAFF. This chain links TRBV5-1 with TRBJ1-1, with TRBD1 as a possible D gene (5 bases). V lost 6 bases, J lost 4 bases, and 19 bases lay in between. The CDR3 covers 15 residues. From germline, CDR1 is SGHRS and CDR2 YFSETQ. Full variable domain (outside the CDR3, taken from reference TRBV5-1 and TRBJ1-1): KAGVTQTPRYLIKTRGQQVTLSCSPISGHRSVSWYQQTPGQGLQFLFEYFSETQRNKGNFPGRFSGRQFSNSRSEMNVSTLELGDSALYLCASNPERGGGTEAFFGQGTRLTVV.

This CDR3 reads CASSMTGYTEAFF. The CDR3 bases are TGTGCCAGCAGCATGACAGGGTACACTGAAGCTTTCTTT. V is TRBV6-6 and J is TRBJ1-1; 7 bases line up with TRBD1. CDR1 MNHNY and CDR2 SVGAGI come from the germline V gene (reference sequence). V lost 6 bases, J lost 3 bases, and 4 bases stayed unmatched. CDR3 size: 13 residues.

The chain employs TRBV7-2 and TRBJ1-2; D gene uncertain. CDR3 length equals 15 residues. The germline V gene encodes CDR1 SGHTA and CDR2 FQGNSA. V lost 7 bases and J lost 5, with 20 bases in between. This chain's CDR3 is CASTIPPGKIYGYTF. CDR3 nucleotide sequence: TGTGCCAGCACCATCCCCCCCGGGAAAATTTATGGCTACACCTTC.

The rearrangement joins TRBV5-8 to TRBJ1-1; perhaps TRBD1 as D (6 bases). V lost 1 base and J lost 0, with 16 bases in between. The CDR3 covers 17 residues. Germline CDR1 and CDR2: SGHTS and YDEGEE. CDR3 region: CASSLRGGQLMNTEAFF. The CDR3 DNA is TGTGCCAGCAGCTTGCGGGGTGGACAGCTCATGAACACTGAAGCTTTCTTT.

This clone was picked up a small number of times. CDR3 region: CASTDSTEAFF. CDR3 DNA: TGTGCCAGCACCGACAGCACTGAAGCTTTCTTT. The chain has TRBV21-1 and TRBJ1-1; the table names TRBD1, a call not compared with the DNA. TRBV21-1 represents a pseudogene. There are 11 residues in the CDR3.

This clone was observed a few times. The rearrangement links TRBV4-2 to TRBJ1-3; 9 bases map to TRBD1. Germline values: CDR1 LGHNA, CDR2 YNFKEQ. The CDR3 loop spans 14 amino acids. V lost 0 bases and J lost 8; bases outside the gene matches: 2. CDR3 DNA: TGTGCCAGCAGCCAAGAAACAGGGGGCGACACCATATATTTT. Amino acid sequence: CASSQETGGDTIYF.

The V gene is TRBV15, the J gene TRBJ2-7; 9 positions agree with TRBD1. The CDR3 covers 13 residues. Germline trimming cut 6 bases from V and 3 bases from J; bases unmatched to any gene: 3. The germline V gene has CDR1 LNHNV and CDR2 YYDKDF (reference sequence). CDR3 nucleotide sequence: TGTGCCACCAGACAGGGGGCGGGCTACGAGCAGTACTTC. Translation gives CATRQGAGYEQYF.

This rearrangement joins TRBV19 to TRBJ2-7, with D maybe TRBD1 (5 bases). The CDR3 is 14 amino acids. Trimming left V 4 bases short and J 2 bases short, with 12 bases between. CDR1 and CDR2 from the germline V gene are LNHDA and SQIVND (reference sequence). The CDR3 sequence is CASSTRQRPYEQYF. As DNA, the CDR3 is TGTGCCAGTAGTACCCGACAGAGACCCTACGAGCAGTACTTC.